This TCR beta chain derives from a study of beta chain features in type 1 diabetes listed by TCRdb under 2018. As for the study more broadly: No differences in mean age, gender distribution, total cell number or subset yield were found between patients and healthy donors. The study compared TCRB repertoires of sorted circulating CD4+ T cell subsets between recently diagnosed type 1 diabetes patients and matched healthy donors. A total of roughly 98,000,000 sorted cells were examined across all samples, and a strong correlation was observed between cell number per subset and RNA yield. Regulatory and stem cell-like memory subsets were obtained from only 8 patients and roughly 8 healthy donors, while naive and central memory subsets were obtained from all 30 or so donors.

The entire isolated RNA was reverse transcribed using the High Capacity cDNA Reverse Transcription Kit, and thus expressed TCRB transcripts were sequenced. Deep immunoSEQ sequencing was performed on naive, central memory and regulatory T cell samples, with an average of approximately 3.9 million total reads per sample. Sorted cells were lysed in RLT buffer, and RNA was extracted using DNase-treated RNeasy Micro or Mini kits according to cell number. To prevent cross-contamination, every cell subset was processed on its own, while patient and healthy donor samples were processed together. The immunoSEQ multiplex PCR was used to amplify TCRB sequences from cDNA, yielding 87-bp fragments that span the CDR3 region. Sequencing of the amplicons was performed on the Illumina HiSeq platform. On the authors' methods: Synthetic template baselines were used to correct PCR bias computationally, reads within Hamming distance 2 were collapsed together, and singletons that could not be merged were discarded. Reads were aligned to IMGT to assign V, D and J genes, CDR3 length, and insertions or deletions at six rearrangement sites. Within each subset, clonotype counts were normalized to the number of sorted cells before true diversity and Gini coefficients were calculated with the tcR R package. The overlap coefficient, calculated on TCRB nucleotide sequences, was used to quantify repertoire sharing. As a proxy for the pre-selection repertoire, out-of-frame TCRB sequences from naive cells were analyzed. TCRdb carries this immuneACCESS record with in-frame sequences only. Its versions omit some clonotypes, under half of them owing to an unresolved V gene in the studies checked, with the rest unexplained. That table is the source of V, J and clone size, and D and trimming were worked out from the DNA. For this sample the table gives 450,000 to 600,000 clones, of which 30% were detected only once. The top ten clonotypes cover around 0.065% of the sample.

As for this clone: The antigen it recognizes is unknown. No base-level quality is on record; no much larger clone is a single base apart.

Each donor gave one peripheral blood draw, roughly 110 mL on average, collected into heparinised tubes. Naive, central memory, regulatory and stem cell-like memory CD4+ T cells were sorted on a BD FACSAria II using a panel including CD45RO, CCR7, CD25, CD127, CD95 and CD27. A purity above 98% was achieved for all sorted populations. PBMCs were isolated right away by Lymphoprep density gradient centrifugation and were stained directly, without culture. Samples were stained and sorted in pairs, with one healthy donor and one patient per experiment, so that batch effects were minimized. V is clipped by 1 base and J by 4 bases, and the sequence between their germline boundaries is 14 bases long. Its CDR3 holds 15 amino acids, cysteine through phenylalanine. Only CDR3 DNA remains: 45 bases, in frame from the first base. Per the germline V gene (reference sequence), GTSNPN is the CDR1 and SVGIG is the CDR2.

Overall results and qualifications from the work: Fewer insertions and more nucleotide deletions at VDJ recombination sites were observed in patients with type 1 diabetes, implying thymic rearrangement abnormalities. Type 1 diabetes patients showed a moderate but significant shortening of TCRB CDR3 length in all four CD4+ subsets. The naive, central memory and regulatory TCRB repertoires appeared to resemble one another more closely among patients than among healthy donors. Because cDNA was sequenced instead of genomic DNA, highly expressing activated cells could be over-represented, though the groups showed no difference in activation or CD3 levels. PCR may preferentially amplify shorter templates, but because patient and control samples were amplified and corrected together, any resulting skew would affect both groups equally. Only small numbers of individuals were included in the HLA sub-analyses, which left unresolved whether HLA type had any influence on TCRB rearrangement.

The chain joins TRBV30 to TRBJ1-5; too little of a D gene remains to name it. This clonotype originated in a man aged 18 to 35 in good health. Source material: naive CD4+ T cells from blood. The sample's cell subset or site label, in plain terms: true naive CD4+ T cells. CDR3 sequence: CAWSGGNTENQPQHF. The nucleotide sequence is TGTGCCTGGAGTGGCGGTAATACGGAAAATCAGCCCCAGCATTTT. When the CDR3 is completed using the reference TRBV30 and TRBJ1-5 genes on either side, the full variable domain is SQTIHQWPATLVQPVGSPLSLECTVEGTSNPNLYWYRQAAGRGLQLLFYSVGIGQISSEVPQNLSASRPQDRQFILSSKKLLLSDSGFYLCAWSGGNTENQPQHFGDGTRLSIL.